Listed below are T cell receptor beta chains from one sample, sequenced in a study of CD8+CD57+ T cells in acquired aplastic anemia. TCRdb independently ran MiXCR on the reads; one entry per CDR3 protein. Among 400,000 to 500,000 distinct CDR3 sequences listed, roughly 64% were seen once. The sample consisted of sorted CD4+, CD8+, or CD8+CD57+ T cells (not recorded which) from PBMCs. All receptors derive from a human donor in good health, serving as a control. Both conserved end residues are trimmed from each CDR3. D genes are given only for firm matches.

cdr3_aa: ASSPAPELNTEAF
d_call: -
j_call: TRBJ1-1
v_call: TRBV7-9

cdr3_aa: SARQGLTYKQY
d_call: -
j_call: TRBJ2-7
v_call: TRBV20-1

cdr3_aa: ASSRLTGYVYEQY
d_call: -
j_call: TRBJ2-7
v_call: TRBV12-3/TRBV12-4

cdr3_aa: ASSLWGRGEQY
d_call: -
j_call: TRBJ2-7
v_call: TRBV7-2

cdr3_aa: ASSLRSAGMNTEAF
d_call: -
j_call: TRBJ1-1
v_call: TRBV7-8

cdr3_aa: ASRLDRGELY
d_call: TRBD1
j_call: TRBJ2-7
v_call: TRBV7-2

cdr3_aa: AISERQDGAYEQY
d_call: -
j_call: TRBJ2-3
v_call: TRBV10-3

cdr3_aa: ASSRDREESERY
d_call: TRBD1
j_call: TRBJ2-7
v_call: TRBV2

cdr3_aa: ASSSHQRNTQYF
d_call: -
j_call: TRBJ1-5
v_call: TRBV7-2

cdr3_aa: ASSFVPANTGEKLF
d_call: -
j_call: TRBJ1-4
v_call: TRBV9

cdr3_aa: SSGNSYTDTQY
d_call: TRBD2
j_call: TRBJ2-3
v_call: TRBV19

cdr3_aa: SARGQADRQPQH
d_call: -
j_call: TRBJ1-5
v_call: TRBV20-1

cdr3_aa: SAQTGVNGYT
d_call: TRBD1
j_call: TRBJ1-2
v_call: TRBV29-1

cdr3_aa: SARDTSSTDTQY
d_call: -
j_call: TRBJ2-3
v_call: TRBV20-1

cdr3_aa: ASSVVQAGGSYVF
d_call: -
j_call: TRBJ1-4
v_call: TRBV9

cdr3_aa: SVHVSNYGYT
d_call: -
j_call: TRBJ1-2
v_call: TRBV29-1

cdr3_aa: ASSIRDRNESLF
d_call: TRBD1
j_call: TRBJ1-4
v_call: TRBV12-3/TRBV12-4

cdr3_aa: ASSFREDTEAF
d_call: -
j_call: TRBJ1-1
v_call: TRBV7-3

cdr3_aa: ASSLAGGGSGANVLT
d_call: TRBD2
j_call: TRBJ2-6
v_call: TRBV7-6

cdr3_aa: ASSQGRAETEAF
d_call: -
j_call: TRBJ1-1
v_call: TRBV3-1

cdr3_aa: ASSLFHTGELF
d_call: -
j_call: TRBJ2-2
v_call: TRBV7-6

cdr3_aa: ASSQDKVNGYT
d_call: -
j_call: TRBJ1-2
v_call: TRBV3-1

cdr3_aa: ASSDWGEAF
d_call: -
j_call: TRBJ1-1
v_call: TRBV25-1

cdr3_aa: ATSDSPPYT
d_call: -
j_call: TRBJ1-2
v_call: TRBV24-1

cdr3_aa: SNQAMNTEDEQY
d_call: -
j_call: TRBJ2-7
v_call: TRBV20-1

cdr3_aa: SASDLQETQY
d_call: -
j_call: TRBJ2-5
v_call: TRBV20-1

cdr3_aa: SVGDRGRGNTEA
d_call: TRBD1
j_call: TRBJ2-6
v_call: TRBV29-1

cdr3_aa: SARSPNTEAF
d_call: -
j_call: TRBJ1-1
v_call: TRBV20-1

cdr3_aa: AISDQGSFRETQY
d_call: -
j_call: TRBJ2-5
v_call: TRBV10-3

cdr3_aa: ASSRVLSDTQY
d_call: -
j_call: TRBJ2-3
v_call: TRBV6-5

cdr3_aa: ASSPHRGMAGNTIY
d_call: TRBD1
j_call: TRBJ1-3
v_call: TRBV7-2

cdr3_aa: ASSLEGETYGYT
d_call: -
j_call: TRBJ1-2
v_call: TRBV12-3/TRBV12-4

cdr3_aa: SASRYSGGSGAGELF
d_call: TRBD2
j_call: TRBJ2-2
v_call: TRBV20-1

cdr3_aa: SVVSSPCYGYT
d_call: -
j_call: TRBJ1-2
v_call: TRBV20-1

cdr3_aa: ASSVFSGLMNIQY
d_call: -
j_call: TRBJ2-4
v_call: TRBV9

cdr3_aa: ASSMGVVGNQPQH
d_call: -
j_call: -
v_call: TRBV19

cdr3_aa: ASRDGGGVAKNIQY
d_call: TRBD2
j_call: TRBJ2-4
v_call: TRBV7-2